These 20 T cell receptor beta chains were all obtained from the same sample, sequenced in a study of control samples from healthy donors and cancer patients (TCRdb year 2020). Library preparation was by the immunoSEQ multiplex PCR assay. The source is immuneACCESS, and TCRdb retained only in-frame sequences with V and J called. Part of the clones is not carried over; for the studies checked, unresolved V genes explain less than half of this, and the remainder is unexplained. The sample table holds around 150,000 clones, of which over 85% were seen once. Roughly 8.4% of the sample rests with the top ten. The sample was blood. The receptors come from a woman aged 40 to 50 in good health.

V and J are TRBV10-3 and TRBJ1-2; TRBD1 might be the D (5 bases). V was clipped by 10 bases and J by 1 base, with 19 bases between them. The CDR3 is 15 amino acids. Germline-derived CDR1 and CDR2 are ENHRY and SYGVKD. The chain's CDR3 is CASQEGPGINYGYTF. In nucleotides, the CDR3 is TGTGCCAGTCAAGAGGGGCCGGGAATTAACTATGGCTACACCTTC.

This rearrangement joins TRBV6-2 or TRBV6-3 to TRBJ1-1; D is possibly TRBD1 (6 bases). Germline CDR1 is MNHEY and CDR2 is SVGEGT. There are 16 residues in the CDR3. Deletions cut 0 bases from V and 1 base from J, with 12 bases between. This CDR3 reads CASSYSRGTTNTEAFF. The CDR3 DNA follows: TGTGCCAGCAGTTACTCGAGGGGGACAACGAACACTGAAGCTTTCTTT.

The chain uses TRBV28 and TRBJ2-5, with D perhaps TRBD2 (5 bases). Germline V gene sequence: CDR1 MDHEN, CDR2 SYDVKM. The CDR3 spans 12 residues. The CDR3 DNA follows: TGTGTCGCAGGAGGCGCTGGGGAGACCCAGTACTTC. It codes for CVAGGAGETQYF.

The chain is built from TRBV4-3 and TRBJ2-3; 7 bases are shared with TRBD1. CDR1 LGHNA and CDR2 YSLEER come from the germline V gene. The CDR3 spans 16 residues. The V and J ends lost 4 bases and 2 bases, in that order; junction bases with no gene match: 9. The CDR3 region has the DNA TGCGCCAGCAGCCGAGTAACAGGGGCCCTCACAGATACGCAGTATTTT. Residues: CASSRVTGALTDTQYF.

This clone was recorded only once. The chain links TRBV9 to TRBJ2-3; maybe TRBD2 (7 bases). Between the trimmed V and J ends, which lost 0 bases and 2 bases, there was a span of 13 bases. Germline CDR1 reads SGDLS; CDR2 reads YYNGEE. This CDR3 region has 16 residues. The CDR3 protein is CASSVGGRGPTDTQYF. The CDR3, as DNA: TGTGCCAGCAGCGTAGGCGGGCGGGGGCCCACAGATACGCAGTATTTT.

This chain connects TRBV6-5 to TRBJ1-5; D possibly corresponds to TRBD1 (5 bases). Germline-derived CDR1 and CDR2 are MNHEY and SVGAGI. This CDR3 is 15 amino acids long. The V end lost 6 bases, the J end lost 1 base, and 13 bases lay between the germline ends. The CDR3 loop is CASSQGRASNQPQHF. The CDR3 bases are TGTGCCAGCAGCCAAGGCAGGGCAAGCAATCAGCCCCAGCATTTT.

The gene calls are TRBV29-1 and TRBJ2-5, with 8 bases that match TRBD1. J gave up 5 bases and V 6 bases, and 8 bases lay outside the gene matches. CDR3 length equals 13 residues. CDR1 is SQVTM and CDR2 is ANQGSEA in the germline V gene. CDR3 amino acids: CSVQGTGGETQYF. The CDR3 nucleotides read TGCAGCGTCCAGGGGACAGGTGGGGAGACCCAGTACTTC.

CDR3 loop: CASSLDQDNQPQHF. The CDR3 DNA reads as TGTGCCAGCAGCTTAGATCAAGACAATCAGCCCCAGCATTTT. The chain is built from TRBV11-2 and TRBJ1-5; D is ambiguous. Germline V CDR1 and CDR2: SGHAT, FQNNGV. V gave up 0 bases and J gave up 3 bases, with 6 bases separating them. The CDR3 loop spans 14 amino acids.

The rearrangement joins TRBV11-2 to TRBJ1-4; no definite D call. CDR3 length equals 16 residues. The V gene's germline CDR1 is SGHAT and CDR2 FQNNGV. The ends were cut back, 5 bases at V and 0 bases at J, with 13 bases in the middle. In DNA form, the CDR3 reads TGTGCCAGCAGCCCGACCCCGGCAGCAACTAATGAAAAACTGTTTTTT. Protein sequence: CASSPTPAATNEKLFF.

The genes are TRBV27 and TRBJ1-1; weak D call: TRBD1 (5 bases). The V end was cut by 3 bases, the J end by 6 bases, with 17 bases between. The CDR3 length is 15 residues. Germline V gives CDR1 MNHEY, CDR2 SMNVEV (reference sequence). The CDR3 region has the DNA TGTGCCAGCAGTTTGGACACTGTCCGAAGTTCTGAAGCTTTCTTT. Its translation: CASSLDTVRSSEAFF.

This chain joins TRBV2 and TRBJ1-1; 7 positions match TRBD1. Germline V CDR1 and CDR2: SNHLY, FYNNEI. This CDR3 is 16 amino acids long. Trimming cost V 6 bases and J 2 bases; bases outside gene matches: 12. In DNA form, the CDR3 reads TGTGCCAGCAGAACCGGGACAGCTAGATTCAACACTGAAGCTTTCTTT. Protein product: CASRTGTARFNTEAFF.

The V call is TRBV12-3 or TRBV12-4, the J call TRBJ1-5; 7 bases agree with TRBD1. The J segment lost 5 bases and the V segment lost 6 bases, leaving 4 bases of the junction unmatched. This CDR3 comprises 13 residues. In nucleotides, the CDR3 is TGTGCCAGCAGCCTAACAGGGGATCAGCCCCAGCATTTT. It specifies CASSLTGDQPQHF.

This clone was detected a few times. The chain employs TRBV4-3 and TRBJ2-1; 8 nucleotides match TRBD2. CDR1 is LGHNA and CDR2 is YSLEER in the germline V gene. The J segment lost 0 bases and the V segment lost 4 bases, leaving 5 bases of the junction unmatched. CDR3 size: 16 residues. The CDR3 reads CASSLSGESSYNEQFF. CDR3 DNA: TGCGCCAGCAGCCTTAGCGGGGAGAGCTCCTACAATGAGCAGTTCTTC.

V is TRBV7-2 and J is TRBJ1-1; 8 positions match TRBD1. The CDR3 runs to 15 residues. The V gene's germline CDR1 is SGHTA and CDR2 FQGNSA. Trimming at V came to 4 bases and at J to 5 bases, leaving 9 bases not matched to a gene. DNA for the CDR3: TGTGCCAGCAGCTCCCAGGGGGCGGCGGGAACTGAAGCTTTCTTT. This translates into CASSSQGAAGTEAFF.

In this sample, this clone turned up once. The chain links TRBV7-9 to TRBJ1-2, with 10 nucleotides matching TRBD1. CDR3 length: 15 amino acids. V dropped 5 bases and J dropped 6; count of bases not matched to a gene: 9. Germline-derived CDR1 and CDR2 are SEHNR and FQNEAQ (reference sequence). The CDR3 nucleotides are TGTGCCAGCAGCGGGGGACAGGGGATATCGGATGGCTACACCTTC. Translation gives CASSGGQGISDGYTF.

V is TRBV18 and J is TRBJ2-5; D gene unclear. V was pared by 0 bases and J by 1 base, with 9 bases between. CDR1 and CDR2 from the germline V gene are KGHSH and LQKENI. This CDR3 has 15 residues. The CDR3 coding sequence is TGTGCCAGCTCACCACCTCCCGGATCCCAAGAGACCCAGTACTTC. This encodes CASSPPPGSQETQYF. Together with reference TRBV18 and TRBJ2-5, the CDR3 gives the full variable domain: NAGVMQNPRHLVRRRGQEARLRCSPMKGHSHVYWYRQLPEEGLKFMVYLQKENIIDESGMPKERFSAEFPKEGPSILRIQQVVRGDSAAYFCASSPPPGSQETQYFGPGTRLLVL.

J is TRBJ1-1 and V is TRBV10-1; no clear D gene. This CDR3 has 14 residues. Trimming removed 2 bases at V and 0 bases at J, with 7 bases between. Germline V gene data show CDR1 as WNHNN and CDR2 as SYGVQD (reference sequence). The CDR3 DNA reads TGCGCCAGCAGTGAGACAGCTATGAACACTGAAGCTTTCTTT. It codes for CASSETAMNTEAFF.

This rearrangement joins TRBV19 to TRBJ1-5, with TRBD1 as a possible D gene (5 bases). This CDR3 contains 15 residues. CDR1 and CDR2 (germline): LNHDA, SQIVND (reference sequence). V was clipped by 1 base and J by 0 bases, with 7 bases between them. CDR3 nucleotides: TGTGCCAGTAGTATAGGGGGGAATAGCAATCAGCCCCAGCATTTT. Translating it yields CASSIGGNSNQPQHF.

CDR3 in amino acids: CASSVVGLATNEQFF. In nucleotides, the CDR3 is TGTGCCAGCAGCGTAGTGGGACTAGCGACTAATGAGCAGTTCTTC. V gene TRBV9 combines with J gene TRBJ2-1; 10 bases match TRBD2. Germline V gives CDR1 SGDLS, CDR2 YYNGEE. Trimming removed 0 bases from V and 7 bases from J; junction bases left unmatched: 4. The CDR3 length is 15 residues.

The CDR3 protein is CASSPSEARGTEAFF. The CDR3, as DNA: TGTGCCAGCTCCCCATCGGAGGCACGGGGCACTGAAGCTTTCTTT. This chain connects TRBV18 to TRBJ1-1; D not resolved. Germline loops: CDR1 KGHSH, CDR2 LQKENI. The germline V and J ends were trimmed by 6 bases and 4 bases, with 18 bases remaining between them. CDR3 length: 15 residues.